This TCR beta chain was captured by sequencing in a study of T cell repertoires in cytomegalovirus infection. Study context: Public TCR beta signatures marked donors with CMV infection and the matching HLA.

Whole-study results and caveats: It was HLA-C-restricted CMV-specific TCR beta clonotypes that dominated the response ex vivo. People with CMV and the relevant HLA were identified by cumulative public TCR beta family frequency.

A single record per CDR3 protein comes from TCRdb applying MiXCR to the reads. The sample carries about 570,000 distinct CDR3 sequences, roughly 42% recorded once. This clonotype was found a few times. Antigen: not known. This CDR3 spans 13 amino acids. From germline, CDR1 is SNHLY and CDR2 FYNNEI. Trimming cost V 5 bases and J 4 bases; bases outside gene matches: 4. Specimen: cultured PBMCs, collected from culture after CMV antigen stimulation. The chain carries TRBV2 and TRBJ1-1, with 7 bases fitting TRBD1. This receptor was taken from a human donor in good health (CMV status not recorded). Some clones in this sample may be carry-over from other donors' samples. CDR3 protein: CASSQGEATEAFF. DNA for the CDR3: TGTGCCAGCAGTCAGGGGGAGGCCACTGAAGCTTTCTTT.